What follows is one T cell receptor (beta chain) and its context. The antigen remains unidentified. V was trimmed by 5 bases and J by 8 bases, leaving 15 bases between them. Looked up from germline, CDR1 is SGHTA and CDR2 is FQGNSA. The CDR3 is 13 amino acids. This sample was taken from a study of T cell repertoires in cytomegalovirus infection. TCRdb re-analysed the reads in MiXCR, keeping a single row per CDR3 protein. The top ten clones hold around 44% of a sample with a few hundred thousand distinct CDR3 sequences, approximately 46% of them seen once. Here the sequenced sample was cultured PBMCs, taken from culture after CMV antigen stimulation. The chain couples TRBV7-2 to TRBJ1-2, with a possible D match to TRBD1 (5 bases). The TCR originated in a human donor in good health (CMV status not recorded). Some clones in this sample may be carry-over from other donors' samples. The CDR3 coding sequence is TGTGCCAGCAGCCAGACGCAGGGAAAAGGCTACACCTTC. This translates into CASSQTQGKGYTF. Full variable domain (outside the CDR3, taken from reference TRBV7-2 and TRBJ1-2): GAGVSQSPSNKVTEKGKDVELRCDPISGHTALYWYRQSLGQGLEFLIYFQGNSAPDKSGLPSDRFSAERTGGSVSTLTIQRTQQEDSAVYLCASSQTQGKGYTFGSGTRLTVV.